These T cell receptor beta chains were read from a single sample in a study of beta chain features in type 1 diabetes. TCRdb keeps only in-frame clones here, not all; method: immunoSEQ multiplex PCR. Here the sample spans approximately 150,000 clones, approximately 13% being singletons. Input material: central memory CD4+ T cells from blood. The receptors were gathered from a man aged 18 to 30 with type 1 diabetes. CDR3s include the opening cysteine and the closing phenylalanine or tryptophan. Fields, in order: D gene, V gene, clone size, J gene, CDR3 protein, CDR3 DNA. D genes are given only for firm matches. Not all rows give a size; the values are once, few, many and, for expanded clones, a class.

TRBD2,TRBV11-2,.,TRBJ2-5,CASSSLAGAQETQYF,TGTGCCAGCAGCTCGCTAGCGGGGGCCCAAGAGACCCAGTACTTC
TRBD1,TRBV6-1,.,TRBJ2-7,CASSEGTGGPTEQYF,TGTGCCAGCAGTGAAGGGACAGGGGGGCCCACCGAGCAGTACTTC
.,TRBV5-1,.,TRBJ1-2,CASSLYGPPVPGYTF,TGCGCCAGCAGCTTGTACGGACCGCCCGTCCCCGGCTACACCTTC
.,TRBV6-1,.,TRBJ1-1,CASSEGYRVGGNTEAFF,TGTGCCAGCAGTGAAGGGTACAGGGTCGGAGGGAACACTGAAGCTTTCTTT
TRBD2,TRBV4-1,few,TRBJ2-4,CASSQDLRLAVLAKNIQYF,TGCGCCAGCAGCCAAGATTTGCGACTAGCGGTACTAGCCAAAAACATTCAGTACTTC
TRBD1,TRBV27,.,TRBJ1-1,CASSYRDREGTMNTEAFF,TGTGCCAGCAGTTACCGGGACAGGGAAGGTACCATGAACACTGAAGCTTTCTTT
.,TRBV6-1,.,TRBJ1-2,CASSGQTSNNYGYTF,TGTGCCAGCAGTGGACAGACTTCTAATAACTATGGCTACACCTTC
.,TRBV30,.,TRBJ1-3,CAWSGPSGNTIYF,TGTGCCTGGAGTGGTCCCTCTGGAAACACCATATATTTT
.,TRBV4-1,.,TRBJ1-2,CASSQDRGRQLLGYGYTF,TGCGCCAGCAGCCAAGATCGAGGCAGGCAACTGCTCGGGTATGGCTACACCTTC
.,TRBV6-5,few,TRBJ1-2,CASSYQGNGYTF,TGTGCCAGCAGTTACCAGGGTAATGGCTACACCTTC
TRBD1,TRBV30,once,TRBJ1-6,CAWREGDRNSPLHF,TGTGCCTGGAGGGAGGGGGACAGGAATTCACCCCTCCACTTT
.,TRBV4-1,.,TRBJ2-3,CASSQEVGNTDTQYF,TGCGCCAGCAGCCAAGAAGTTGGCAACACAGATACGCAGTATTTT
.,TRBV5-4,.,TRBJ2-4,CASSFEGPMNIQYF,TGTGCCAGCAGCTTTGAAGGCCCCATGAACATTCAGTACTTC
.,TRBV5-4,few,TRBJ1-5,CASSLQGNQPQHF,TGTGCCAGCAGCTTGCAAGGTAATCAGCCCCAGCATTTT
.,TRBV5-4,.,TRBJ2-3,CASSAPGDSGDTQYF,TGTGCCAGCAGCGCCCCAGGGGACTCCGGCGATACGCAGTATTTT
.,TRBV7-9,.,TRBJ1-1,CASSPQTVPGGTEAFF,TGTGCCAGCAGCCCACAGACAGTCCCGGGGGGGACTGAAGCTTTCTTT
TRBD1,TRBV2,.,TRBJ2-1,CASSKVTGGSYNEQFF,TGTGCCAGCAGCAAAGTTACAGGGGGCTCCTACAATGAGCAGTTCTTC
TRBD2,TRBV5-1,few,TRBJ2-1,CASSLDGGRGEQFF,TGCGCCAGCAGCTTGGATGGTGGGAGGGGTGAGCAGTTCTTC
TRBD2,TRBV11-2,.,TRBJ2-5,CASSLIGRENGETQYF,TGTGCCAGCAGCCTAATAGGGAGGGAAAACGGGGAGACCCAGTACTTC
TRBD1,TRBV30,few,TRBJ1-4,CAWSIPATGNEKLFF,TGTGCCTGGAGTATTCCGGCGACAGGGAATGAAAAACTGTTTTTT
.,TRBV29-1,.,TRBJ2-2,CSVDRSGATGELFF,TGCAGCGTTGATAGGTCAGGGGCAACCGGGGAGCTGTTTTTT
.,TRBV5-1,few,TRBJ2-7,CASSLEGLYEQYF,TGCGCCAGCAGCTTGGAAGGGCTCTACGAGCAGTACTTC
.,TRBV6-1,few,TRBJ2-5,CASLTWGAGETQYF,TGTGCCAGCCTCACGTGGGGGGCCGGGGAGACCCAGTACTTC
.,TRBV29-1,many,TRBJ1-3,CSVDGLRTNTIYF,TGCAGCGTTGATGGACTCCGGACAAACACCATATATTTT
.,TRBV5-1,few,TRBJ2-5,CASSFDQETQYF,TGCGCCAGCAGCTTCGACCAAGAGACCCAGTACTTC
.,TRBV9,.,TRBJ2-6,CASSVATFSGANVLTF,TGTGCCAGCAGCGTAGCTACTTTCTCTGGGGCCAACGTCCTGACTTTC
.,TRBV28,.,TRBJ1-2,CASRRTSSIYGYTF,TGTGCCAGCAGACGGACAAGCTCTATCTATGGCTACACCTTC
.,TRBV30,few,TRBJ2-1,CAWSPLAGAINEQFF,TGTGCCTGGAGCCCCCTGGCGGGGGCTATCAATGAGCAGTTCTTC
.,TRBV29-1,many,TRBJ2-7,CSVQGVSGEQYF,TGCAGCGTTCAGGGTGTGTCGGGCGAGCAGTACTTC
.,TRBV2,few,TRBJ1-1,CASTRDRSTEAFF,TGTGCCAGCACCCGCGACAGGAGCACTGAAGCTTTCTTT
.,TRBV6-6,.,TRBJ1-2,CASSYSPGQGPWGYTF,TGTGCCAGCAGTTACTCCCCGGGGCAGGGCCCGTGGGGCTACACCTTC
.,TRBV30,.,TRBJ2-7,CASGTAYEQYF,TGTGCCTCAGGGACGGCCTACGAGCAGTACTTC
.,TRBV7-3,few,TRBJ2-1,CASSPSRGSYNEQFF,TGTGCCAGCAGCCCCTCCCGGGGCTCCTACAATGAGCAGTTCTTC
.,TRBV7-9,few,TRBJ1-1,CASSVNMGIVEAFF,TGTGCCAGCAGCGTAAATATGGGGATAGTCGAAGCTTTCTTT
.,TRBV14,few,TRBJ1-1,CASSLLGGNTEAFF,TGTGCCAGCAGCCTACTTGGGGGGAACACTGAAGCTTTCTTT
TRBD1,TRBV25-1,.,TRBJ2-5,CASSQGAGETQYF,TGTGCCAGCAGTCAGGGGGCTGGGGAGACCCAGTACTTC
.,TRBV7-9,few,TRBJ2-5,CASSLGDSEVETQYF,TGTGCCAGCAGCTTAGGCGATAGCGAGGTCGAGACCCAGTACTTC
.,TRBV6-5,.,TRBJ1-6,CASSYSGQLSPLHF,TGTGCCAGCAGTTACTCGGGGCAGCTTTCACCCCTCCACTTT
.,TRBV4-2,few,TRBJ2-1,CASSQDRGGSSYNEQFF,TGTGCCAGCAGCCAAGATCGGGGTGGGAGCTCCTACAATGAGCAGTTCTTC
.,TRBV2,.,TRBJ2-6,CASRGLFTGANVLTF,TGTGCCAGCAGGGGGCTTTTTACTGGGGCCAACGTCCTGACTTTC